Detailed here is one T cell receptor (beta chain). The sample comes from a study of control samples from healthy donors and cancer patients. Profiling relied on immunoSEQ multiplex PCR, and the TCRdb table lists in-frame clones only, not all of them. Among 170,000 or so clones listed, approximately 94% were seen once. The TCR was taken from a woman between 18 and 29 years old in good health. Specimen: blood.

CDR3 coding DNA: TGTGCCAGCAGTTTAGCGTTCGGGGTTGAAGCTTTCTTT. Protein: CASSLAFGVEAFF. The rearrangement links TRBV12-3 or TRBV12-4 to TRBJ1-1; D unclear. The CDR3 is 13 residues long. Deletions cut 0 bases from V and 7 bases from J, with 9 bases between.